This T cell receptor (beta chain) was retrieved from a study of Graves' ophthalmopathy and Graves' hyperthyroidism. This clonotype was counted many times. The sequenced template was RNA, covering the TCR beta CDR3 region. HTBI-primed first-round RT-PCR preceded second-round multiplex PCR. A single record per CDR3 protein comes from TCRdb applying MiXCR to the multiplex PCR reads. This sample has fewer than 600,000 distinct CDR3 sequences, with around 14% found just once. The V segment lost 1 base and the J segment 8 bases; nucleotides outside the gene matches: 7. Germline V gene data show CDR1 as GTSNPN and CDR2 as SVGIG (reference sequence). This CDR3 has 14 amino acids.

V is TRBV30 and J is TRBJ2-4; TRBD1 matches at 8 bases. The TCR originated in a woman in her thirties with Graves' ophthalmopathy. Sequencing was carried out using blood. CDR3 sequence (DNA): TGTGCCTGGAGTGATTCAGGGGGCTTGGACATTCAGTACTTC. Protein: CAWSDSGGLDIQYF. Full variable domain (rest looked up from reference TRBV30 and TRBJ2-4): SQTIHQWPATLVQPVGSPLSLECTVEGTSNPNLYWYRQAAGRGLQLLFYSVGIGQISSEVPQNLSASRPQDRQFILSSKKLLLSDSGFYLCAWSDSGGLDIQYFGAGTRLSVL.